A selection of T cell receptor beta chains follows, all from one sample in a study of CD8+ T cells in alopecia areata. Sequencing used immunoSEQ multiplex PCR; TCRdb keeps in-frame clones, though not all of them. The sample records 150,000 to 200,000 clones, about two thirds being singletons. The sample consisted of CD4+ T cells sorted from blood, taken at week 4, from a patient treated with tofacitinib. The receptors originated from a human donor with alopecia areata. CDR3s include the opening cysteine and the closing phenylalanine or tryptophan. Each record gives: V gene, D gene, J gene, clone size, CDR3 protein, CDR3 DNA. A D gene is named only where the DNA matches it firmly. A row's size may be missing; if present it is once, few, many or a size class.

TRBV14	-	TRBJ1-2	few	CASSQDVGASYGYTF	TGTGCCAGCAGCCAAGATGTAGGGGCGAGCTATGGCTACACCTTC
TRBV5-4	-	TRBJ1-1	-	CASSLVSGLGTEAFF	TGTGCCAGCAGCTTGGTATCAGGGTTAGGCACTGAAGCTTTCTTT
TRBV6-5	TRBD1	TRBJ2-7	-	CASSYLGTGLLHEQYF	TGTGCCAGCAGTTACTTGGGGACAGGGCTTCTCCACGAGCAGTACTTC
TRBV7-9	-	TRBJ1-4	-	CASSSRDAVEKLFF	TGTGCCAGCAGCAGCCGGGACGCGGTCGAAAAACTGTTTTTT
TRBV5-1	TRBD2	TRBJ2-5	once	CASSRPAGVQETQYF	TGCGCCAGCAGTCGGCCCGCGGGAGTCCAAGAGACCCAGTACTTC
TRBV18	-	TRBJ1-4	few	CASSRSRARTNEKLFF	TGTGCCAGCTCACGGAGCAGGGCGAGGACTAATGAAAAACTGTTTTTT
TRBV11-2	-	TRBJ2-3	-	CASTKGSSTDTQYF	TGTGCCAGCACCAAGGGGTCTAGCACAGATACGCAGTATTTT
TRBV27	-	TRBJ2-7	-	CASSSPRGRGSYEQYF	TGTGCCAGCAGTTCTCCCAGGGGAAGGGGCTCCTACGAGCAGTACTTC
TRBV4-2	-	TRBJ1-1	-	CASSQDRGASEAFF	TGTGCCAGCAGCCAAGATCGGGGGGCTTCTGAAGCTTTCTTT
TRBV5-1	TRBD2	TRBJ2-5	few	CASSSGLGEETQYF	TGCGCCAGCAGCTCGGGACTAGGTGAAGAGACCCAGTACTTC
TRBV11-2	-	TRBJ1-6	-	CASSSDGGGGSPLHF	TGTGCCAGCAGCTCCGACGGGGGAGGCGGTTCACCCCTCCACTTT
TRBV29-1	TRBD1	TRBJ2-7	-	CSVSDRERFEQYF	TGCAGCGTTTCCGACAGGGAGCGATTCGAGCAGTACTTC
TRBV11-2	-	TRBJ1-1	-	CASSHYGTEAFF	TGTGCCAGCAGCCATTATGGGACTGAAGCTTTCTTT